This T cell receptor (beta chain) was retrieved from a study of T cells after yellow fever vaccination. Study-wide background: Researchers used SMART-Seq v4 Ultra Low Input to prepare fractions that had low cell numbers. Regarding the study as a whole: Abundant clonotypes from the bulk population could have been carried over as contaminants into FACS-sorted repertoires. Subsequent to the booster, the majority of primary-vaccination clones reappeared (roughly 97% CD4, approximately 90% CD8).

TCR cDNA, made by 5'RACE template switching, carried an added universal primer site and UMIs. Each CDR3 protein is one row after TCRdb ran MiXCR on the 5' RACE reads. The top ten clones hold roughly 3.5% of a sample with 250,000 to 300,000 distinct CDR3 sequences, about 5.2% of them seen once. Deletions cut 3 bases from V and 7 bases from J, with 6 bases between. The CDR3 contains 11 residues. To note about this clonotype: Its antigen is currently unknown.

The sequences come from CD4+ T cells sorted from PBMCs, collected on the day of the yellow fever booster vaccination. The receptor was derived from a man aged 18 to 30 who received the YFV17D yellow fever vaccine. The chain recombines TRBV12-3 or TRBV12-4 with TRBJ1-2, with D perhaps matching TRBD1 (5 bases). CDR3: CASSFQGGYTF. The CDR3, as DNA: TGTGCCAGCAGTTTTCAGGGTGGCTACACCTTC.